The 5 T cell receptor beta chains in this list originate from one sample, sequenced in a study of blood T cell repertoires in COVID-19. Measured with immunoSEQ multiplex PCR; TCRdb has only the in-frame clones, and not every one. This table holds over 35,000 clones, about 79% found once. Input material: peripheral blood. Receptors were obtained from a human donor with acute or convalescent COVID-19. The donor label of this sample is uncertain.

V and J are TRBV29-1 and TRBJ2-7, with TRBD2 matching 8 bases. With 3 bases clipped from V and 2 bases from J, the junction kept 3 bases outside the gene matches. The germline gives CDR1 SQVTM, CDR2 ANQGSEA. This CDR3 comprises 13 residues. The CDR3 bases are TGCAGCGTTGACGACGGGAGGGCCTACGAGCAGTACTTC. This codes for CSVDDGRAYEQYF.

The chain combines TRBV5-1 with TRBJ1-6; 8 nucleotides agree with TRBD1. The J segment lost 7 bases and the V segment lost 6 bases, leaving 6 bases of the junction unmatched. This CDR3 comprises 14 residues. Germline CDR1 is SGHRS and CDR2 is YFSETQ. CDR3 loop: CASTPGQGNSPLHF. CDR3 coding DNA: TGCGCCAGCACGCCAGGACAGGGAAATTCACCCCTCCACTTT.

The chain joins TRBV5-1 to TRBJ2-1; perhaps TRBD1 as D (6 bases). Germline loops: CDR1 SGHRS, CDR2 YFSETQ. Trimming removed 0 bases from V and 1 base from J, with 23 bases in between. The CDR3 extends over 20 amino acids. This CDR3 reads CASSLGGLAGSRGSYNEQFF. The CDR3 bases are TGCGCCAGCAGCTTGGGTGGCCTCGCAGGTTCTAGGGGGTCCTACAATGAGCAGTTCTTC.

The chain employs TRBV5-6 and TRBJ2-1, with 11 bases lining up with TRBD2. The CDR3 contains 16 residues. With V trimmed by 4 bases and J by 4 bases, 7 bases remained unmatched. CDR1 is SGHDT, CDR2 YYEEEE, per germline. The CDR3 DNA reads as TGTGCCAGCAGCGGTAGCGGGAGGGCCGGGTACAATGAGCAGTTCTTC. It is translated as CASSGSGRAGYNEQFF.

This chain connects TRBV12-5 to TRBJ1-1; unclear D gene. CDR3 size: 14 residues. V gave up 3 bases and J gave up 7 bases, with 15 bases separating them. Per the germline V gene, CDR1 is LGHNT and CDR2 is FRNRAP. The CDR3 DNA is TGTGCTAGTGGTTTTGGGTACGTTGGAGATGAAGCTTTCTTT. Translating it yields CASGFGYVGDEAFF.